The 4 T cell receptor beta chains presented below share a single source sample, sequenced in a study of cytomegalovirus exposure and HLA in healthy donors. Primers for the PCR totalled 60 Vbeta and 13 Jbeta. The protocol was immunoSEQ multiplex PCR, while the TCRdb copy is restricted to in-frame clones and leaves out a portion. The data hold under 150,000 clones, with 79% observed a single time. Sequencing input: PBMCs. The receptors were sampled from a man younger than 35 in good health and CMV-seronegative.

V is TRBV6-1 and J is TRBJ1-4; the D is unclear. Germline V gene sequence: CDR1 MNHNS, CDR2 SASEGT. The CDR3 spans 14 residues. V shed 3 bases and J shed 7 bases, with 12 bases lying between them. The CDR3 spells CASSDEGTGEKLFF. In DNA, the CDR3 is TGTGCCAGCAGTGACGAGGGAACCGGTGAAAAACTGTTTTTT.

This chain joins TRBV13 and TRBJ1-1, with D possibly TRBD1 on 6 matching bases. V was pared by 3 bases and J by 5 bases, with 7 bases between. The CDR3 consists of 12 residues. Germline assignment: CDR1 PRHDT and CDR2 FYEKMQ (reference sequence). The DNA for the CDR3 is TGTGCCAGCAGCTTTGACAGGACTGAAGCTTTCTTT. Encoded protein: CASSFDRTEAFF.

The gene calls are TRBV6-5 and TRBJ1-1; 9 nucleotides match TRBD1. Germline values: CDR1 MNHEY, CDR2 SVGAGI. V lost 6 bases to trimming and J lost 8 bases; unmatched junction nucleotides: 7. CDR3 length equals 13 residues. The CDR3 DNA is TGTGCCAGCAGCGTAGGGACAGGGAGGGAAGCTTTCTTT. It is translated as CASSVGTGREAFF.

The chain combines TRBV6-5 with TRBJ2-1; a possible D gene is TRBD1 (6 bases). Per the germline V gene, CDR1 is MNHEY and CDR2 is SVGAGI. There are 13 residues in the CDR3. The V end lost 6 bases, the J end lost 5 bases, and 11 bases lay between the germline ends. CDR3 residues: CASRPDRNNEQFF. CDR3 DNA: TGTGCCAGCAGACCTGACAGGAACAATGAGCAGTTCTTC.